These 26 T cell receptor beta chains originate from one sample sequenced in a study of Graves' ophthalmopathy and Graves' hyperthyroidism. Amplified TCR beta CDR3 regions were obtained using RNA transcripts as template. HTBI-primed first-round RT-PCR preceded second-round multiplex PCR. One entry per CDR3 protein results from TCRdb running MiXCR on the multiplex PCR reads. The sample lists about 400,000 distinct CDR3 sequences; 15% to 20% were seen once. Sequences were obtained from peripheral blood. The receptors shown here come from a woman under 30 with Graves' ophthalmopathy.

This clonotype was detected only a few times. The chain has TRBV6-5 and TRBJ1-1, with TRBD1 matching over 9 bases. Germline V gene data show CDR1 as MNHEY and CDR2 as SVGAGI. The J segment lost 4 bases and the V segment lost 6 bases, leaving 6 bases of the junction unmatched. The CDR3 runs 14 residues. CDR3 residues: CASSYRGQGTEAFF. CDR3 coding DNA: TGTGCCAGCAGCTACAGGGGGCAAGGCACTGAAGCTTTCTTT.

This clonotype was counted many times. The rearrangement uses TRBV6-2 or TRBV6-3 and TRBJ1-1; D is perhaps TRBD1 (6 bases). V lost 7 bases and J lost 4, with 10 bases in between. This CDR3 has 12 amino acids. Germline values: CDR1 MNHEY, CDR2 SVGEGT. CDR3: CASIGGGTEAFF. DNA for the CDR3: TGTGCCAGCATAGGGGGTGGCACTGAAGCTTTCTTT.

This clonotype occurred many times. The chain recombines TRBV29-1 with TRBJ1-1, with unresolved D. This CDR3 contains 11 residues. Trimming stripped 8 bases from V and 7 bases from J, with 14 bases between. Germline V CDR1 and CDR2: SQVTM, ANQGSEA. CDR3 amino acids: CSHLRTSEAFF. CDR3 coding DNA: TGCAGCCACTTGCGAACGAGTGAAGCTTTCTTT.

This clonotype was counted many times. The V and J genes are TRBV6-1 and TRBJ2-7; TRBD2 aligns across 9 bases. Germline V CDR1 and CDR2: MNHNS, SASEGT. The V gene end was trimmed by 6 bases and the J gene end by 3 bases; junction bases not matched to a gene: 9. The CDR3 has 15 residues. CDR3 amino acids: CASRDLAGANYEQYF. CDR3 in DNA: TGTGCCAGCAGGGACTTAGCGGGGGCAAACTACGAGCAGTACTTC.

Many counts were recorded for this clonotype. V usage is TRBV28 and J usage is TRBJ1-2, with 8 bases aligning to TRBD1. Trimming cost V 5 bases and J 7 bases; bases outside gene matches: 12. Germline V gene data show CDR1 as MDHEN and CDR2 as SYDVKM. The CDR3 length is 15 residues. The CDR3 DNA reads TGTGCCAGCAGTCTGACAGGGGAAGGTCGGAGTGGCTACACCTTC. Translation gives CASSLTGEGRSGYTF.

In this sample, this clonotype turned up many times. This chain connects TRBV18 to TRBJ1-5; TRBD1 might be the D (5 bases). Trimming removed 1 base at V and 7 bases at J, with 17 bases between. The CDR3 length is 16 residues. Germline CDR1 and CDR2: KGHSH and LQKENI. The CDR3 here is CASSPRQGRMNQPQHF. DNA of the CDR3: TGTGCCAGCTCACCACGTCAGGGCCGTATGAACCAGCCCCAGCATTTT. Complete variable domain (other parts from reference TRBV18 and TRBJ1-5): NAGVMQNPRHLVRRRGQEARLRCSPMKGHSHVYWYRQLPEEGLKFMVYLQKENIIDESGMPKERFSAEFPKEGPSILRIQQVVRGDSAAYFCASSPRQGRMNQPQHFGDGTRLSIL.

In this sample, this clonotype turned up many times. The DNA for the CDR3 is TGTGCCAGCAGCTACAGGGCTAAAGCTTTCTTT. Its protein product is CASSYRAKAFF. This chain connects TRBV7-2 to TRBJ1-1, with D possibly TRBD1 on 6 matching bases. The germline V gene encodes CDR1 SGHTA and CDR2 FQGNSA. The CDR3 totals 11 residues. V lost 4 bases, J lost 9 bases, and 9 bases lay in between.

This clonotype was seen repeatedly, ten times or more. The chain uses TRBV7-9 and TRBJ2-5, with D possibly being TRBD2 (6 bases). The CDR3 length is 15 residues. CDR1 SEHNR and CDR2 FQNEAQ come from the germline V gene (reference sequence). Trimming shortened V by 2 bases and J by 5 bases, and 15 bases separated the two germline ends. CDR3 residues: CASSLTRLGGETQYF. CDR3 in DNA: TGTGCCAGCAGCTTAACCAGACTAGGCGGCGAGACCCAGTACTTC. Using reference TRBV7-9 and TRBJ2-5 for the parts outside the CDR3, the full variable domain is DTGVSQNPRHKITKRGQNVTFRCDPISEHNRLYWYRQTLGQGPEFLTYFQNEAQLEKSRLLSDRFSAERPKGSFSTLEIQRTEQGDSAMYLCASSLTRLGGETQYFGPGTRLLVL.

A remark on this clonotype: A much larger clone lies a single base off, so this may be a read error. Since the CDR3 does not end with the conserved phenylalanine or tryptophan, this likely comes from a read error. This chain joins TRBV19 and TRBJ1-2, with D unclear. V lost 9 bases and J 5 bases, leaving 10 bases between the germline ends. Germline-derived CDR1 and CDR2 are LNHDA and SQIVND (reference sequence). CDR3 size: 11 residues. The CDR3 region has the DNA TGTGCCAGCGCTCAGGCTTATGGCTACACCCTC. Protein sequence: CASAQAYGYTL.

V is TRBV6-2 or TRBV6-3 and J is TRBJ2-7; D is perhaps TRBD1 or TRBD2 (6 bases each). This CDR3 comprises 14 residues. Germline V gene sequence: CDR1 MNHEY, CDR2 SVGEGT. V gave up 6 bases and J gave up 3 bases, with 15 bases separating them. CDR3: CASSPGGAGYEQYF. CDR3 DNA sequence: TGTGCCAGCAGCCCCGGGGGCGCGGGCTACGAGCAGTACTTC.

This clonotype appeared many times. This sequence joins TRBV15 and TRBJ2-5; the match to TRBD1 covers 10 bases. Germline CDR1 reads LNHNV; CDR2 reads YYDKDF (reference sequence). The CDR3 is 14 residues long. The V gene end was trimmed by 1 base and the J gene end by 5 bases; junction bases not matched to a gene: 1. The CDR3 DNA follows: TGTGCCACCAGCAGAGGGGACAGGGGTGAGACCCAGTACTTC. Its protein product is CATSRGDRGETQYF.

The J gene is TRBJ2-5, the V gene TRBV7-2; D possibly corresponds to TRBD1 (6 bases). The CDR3 extends over 14 amino acids. Looked up from germline, CDR1 is SGHTA and CDR2 is FQGNSA. Trimming took 3 bases from V and 5 from J, leaving 13 bases between them. CDR3 DNA sequence: TGTGCCAGCAGCTTCGACAGGTCACAGGAGACCCAGTACTTC. This encodes CASSFDRSQETQYF.

V is TRBV12-3 or TRBV12-4 and J is TRBJ2-7; perhaps TRBD2 as D (6 bases). The V gene lost 6 bases and the J gene lost 6 bases, with 18 bases spanning the gap. The CDR3 extends over 14 amino acids. DNA of the CDR3: TGTGCCAGCAGCCCCGGGGGAACGGGGGTCGAGCAGTACTTC. It yields the protein CASSPGGTGVEQYF.

This clonotype has a count of ten or more. This rearrangement joins TRBV11-2 to TRBJ1-6; D not resolved. This CDR3 is 13 amino acids long. Germline assignment: CDR1 SGHAT and CDR2 FQNNGV. V lost 8 bases, J lost 0 bases, and 5 bases lay in between. CDR3 sequence: CASGSSYNSPLHF. The CDR3 DNA follows: TGTGCCAGCGGAAGCTCCTATAATTCACCCCTCCACTTT.

The chain recombines TRBV7-9 with TRBJ2-7, with TRBD2 as a possible D gene (5 bases). The germline CDR1 and CDR2 sequences are SEHNR and FQNEAQ (reference sequence). This CDR3 spans 15 amino acids. V was clipped by 0 bases and J by 6 bases, with 15 bases between them. As DNA, the CDR3 is TGTGCCAGCAGCTTAGCGCTGGGGATAGAGGGCGAGCAGTACTTC. Amino acids: CASSLALGIEGEQYF.

The count of this clonotype is one. J is TRBJ2-7 and V is TRBV4-2; 9 bases map to TRBD2. The CDR3 has 17 amino acids. Germline lookup yields CDR1 LGHNA and CDR2 YNFKEQ. With V trimmed by 0 bases and J by 5 bases, 11 bases remained unmatched. The DNA for the CDR3 is TGTGCCAGCAGCCAAGATTCGCCGACTAGCGGAGGACACGAGCAGTACTTC. Its protein is CASSQDSPTSGGHEQYF.

V gene TRBV28 combines with J gene TRBJ2-7; a weak D match, TRBD2 (7 bases). V lost 7 bases and J 3 bases, leaving 16 bases between the germline ends. Germline V gives CDR1 MDHEN, CDR2 SYDVKM. This CDR3 spans 14 amino acids. CDR3 protein: CASMGGGAVYEQYF. CDR3 coding DNA: TGTGCCAGCATGGGGGGGGGGGCGGTCTACGAGCAGTACTTC.

This clonotype was recorded at least ten times. The V and J genes are TRBV28 and TRBJ1-6; 8 positions agree with TRBD1. Germline CDR1 MDHEN, CDR2 SYDVKM. After removal of 6 bases from V and 7 bases from J, the junction contained 11 bases not matched to a gene. There are 16 residues in the CDR3. In nucleotides, the CDR3 is TGTGCCAGCAGCCAGGACAGGGTAGCAACGAATTCACCCCTCCACTTT. This translates into CASSQDRVATNSPLHF.

This clonotype was counted many times. The chain couples TRBV6-2 or TRBV6-3 to TRBJ2-2; D possibly matches TRBD1 or TRBD2 (5 bases each). Germline V lookup: CDR1 MNHEY, CDR2 SVGEGT. The V and J ends lost 2 bases and 8 bases respectively, with 24 bases between them. The CDR3 spans 18 residues. The CDR3, as DNA: TGTGCCAGCAGTTACCTGGGTTTTGGGACGACCCCTCCGGGGGAGCTGTTTTTT. Amino acid sequence: CASSYLGFGTTPPGELFF.

This clonotype was seen many times. The chain combines TRBV11-1 with TRBJ2-7, with D possibly called TRBD1 or TRBD2 (6 bases each). Germline V CDR1 and CDR2: SGHAT, FQDESV (reference sequence). The V and J ends lost 2 bases and 1 base respectively, with 12 bases between them. The CDR3 is made up of 15 amino acids. The CDR3 loop reads CASSLSPGASYEQYF. CDR3 nucleotides: TGTGCCAGCAGCTTAAGTCCGGGGGCGTCCTACGAGCAGTACTTC.

In its sample, this clonotype was seen once. The chain recombines TRBV27 with TRBJ1-6; no definite D call. The CDR3 extends over 14 amino acids. The V and J ends lost 1 base and 9 bases respectively, with 10 bases between them. The germline V gene encodes CDR1 MNHEY and CDR2 SMNVEV (reference sequence). For the CDR3, the DNA is TGTGCCAGCAGTTTATTGGTTGGTCGTTCACCCCTCCACTTT. Translating gives CASSLLVGRSPLHF.

This clonotype has ten or more counts. The chain combines TRBV19 with TRBJ1-2; D unclear. Per the germline V gene, CDR1 is LNHDA and CDR2 is SQIVND (reference sequence). Trimming removed 3 bases from V and 2 bases from J, with 16 bases in between. This CDR3 comprises 16 residues. Here the CDR3 DNA reads TGTGCCAGTAGTATTATTCCCGGACGTGACAACTATGGCTACACCTTC. Its protein product is CASSIIPGRDNYGYTF. Complete variable domain (other parts from reference TRBV19 and TRBJ1-2): DGGITQSPKYLFRKEGQNVTLSCEQNLNHDAMYWYRQDPGQGLRLIYYSQIVNDFQKGDIAEGYSVSREKKESFPLTVTSAQKNPTAFYLCASSIIPGRDNYGYTFGSGTRLTVV.

This chain links TRBV12-3 or TRBV12-4 with TRBJ1-1; D unclear. The CDR3 is 15 residues long. V was cut by 5 bases and J by 0 bases, with 13 bases left in between. This CDR3 reads CASSPRMGMNTEAFF. CDR3 DNA: TGTGCCAGCAGTCCCCGGATGGGAATGAACACTGAAGCTTTCTTT.

The chain uses TRBV20-1 and TRBJ2-5, with D perhaps matching TRBD1 (7 bases). In germline, CDR1 is DFQATT, CDR2 SNEGSKA (reference sequence). The CDR3 spans 13 residues. Trimming shortened V by 8 bases and J by 11 bases, and 24 bases separated the two germline ends. This CDR3 reads CSSNRGGQTLQYF. The CDR3 bases are TGCAGTTCAAACAGGGGAGGACAAACCTTACAGTACTTC.

The chain joins TRBV12-5 to TRBJ2-7; 13 bases fit TRBD2. The V gene end was trimmed by 6 bases and the J gene end by 1 base; junction bases not matched to a gene: 3. CDR1 and CDR2 (germline): LGHNT, FRNRAP. CDR3 size: 15 residues. The CDR3 DNA reads as TGTGCTAGTGGCCGGGGACTAGCGGGGTCCTACGAGCAGTACTTC. Protein product: CASGRGLAGSYEQYF.

In its sample, this clonotype was seen many times. The J gene is TRBJ2-2, the V gene TRBV9, with D maybe TRBD2 (5 bases). The germline V and J ends were trimmed by 2 bases and 7 bases, with 12 bases remaining between them. The germline V gene encodes CDR1 SGDLS and CDR2 YYNGEE. The CDR3 loop spans 14 amino acids. CDR3 loop: CASSVASTSGELFF. As DNA, the CDR3 is TGTGCCAGCAGCGTCGCTAGCACTAGCGGGGAGCTGTTTTTT.